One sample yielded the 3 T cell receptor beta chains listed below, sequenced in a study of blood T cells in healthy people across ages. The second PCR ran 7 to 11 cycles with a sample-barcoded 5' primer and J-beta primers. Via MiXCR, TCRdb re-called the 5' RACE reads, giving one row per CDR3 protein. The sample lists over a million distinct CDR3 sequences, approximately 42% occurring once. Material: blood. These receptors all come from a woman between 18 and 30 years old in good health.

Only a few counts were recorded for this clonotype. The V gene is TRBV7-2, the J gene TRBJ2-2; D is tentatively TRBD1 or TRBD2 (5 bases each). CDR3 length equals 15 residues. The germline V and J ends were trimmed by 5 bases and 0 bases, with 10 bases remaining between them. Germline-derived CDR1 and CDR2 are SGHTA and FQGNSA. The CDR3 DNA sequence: TGTGCCAGCAGCCGGGACGGGACGAACACCGGGGAGCTGTTTTTT. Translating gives CASSRDGTNTGELFF.

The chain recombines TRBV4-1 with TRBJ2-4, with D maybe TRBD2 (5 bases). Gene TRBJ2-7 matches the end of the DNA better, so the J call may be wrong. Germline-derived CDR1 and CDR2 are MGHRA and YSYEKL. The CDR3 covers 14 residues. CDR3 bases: TGCGCCAGCAGCCATGCTACTAGTTCCTACGAGCAGTACTTC. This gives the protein CASSHATSSYEQYF.

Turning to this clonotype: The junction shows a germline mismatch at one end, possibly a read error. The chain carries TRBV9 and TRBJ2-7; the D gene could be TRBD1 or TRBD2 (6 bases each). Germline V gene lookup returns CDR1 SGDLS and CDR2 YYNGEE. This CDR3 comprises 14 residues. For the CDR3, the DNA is TGTGCCGGCAGCGTAGGATCAAGGGGGGCGGCCCAGTACTTC. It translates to CAGSVGSRGAAQYF.